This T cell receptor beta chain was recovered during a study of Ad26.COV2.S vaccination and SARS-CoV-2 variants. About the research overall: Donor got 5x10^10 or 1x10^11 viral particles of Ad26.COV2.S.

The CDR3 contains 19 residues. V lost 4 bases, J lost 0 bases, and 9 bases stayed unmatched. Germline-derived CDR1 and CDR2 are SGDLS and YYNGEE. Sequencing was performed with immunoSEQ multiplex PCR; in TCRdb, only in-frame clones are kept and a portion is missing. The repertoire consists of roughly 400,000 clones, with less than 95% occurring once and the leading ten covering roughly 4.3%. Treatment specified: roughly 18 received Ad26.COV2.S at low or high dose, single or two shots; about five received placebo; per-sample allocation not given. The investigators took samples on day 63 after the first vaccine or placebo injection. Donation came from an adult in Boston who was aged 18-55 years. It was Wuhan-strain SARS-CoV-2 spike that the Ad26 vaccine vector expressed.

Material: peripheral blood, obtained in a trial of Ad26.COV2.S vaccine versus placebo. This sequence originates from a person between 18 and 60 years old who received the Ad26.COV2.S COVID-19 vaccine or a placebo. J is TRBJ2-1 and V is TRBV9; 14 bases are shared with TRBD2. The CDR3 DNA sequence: TGTGCCAGCAGCCGACCCCCCGGGACTAGCGGGAGCTCCTACAATGAGCAGTTCTTC. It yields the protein CASSRPPGTSGSSYNEQFF.